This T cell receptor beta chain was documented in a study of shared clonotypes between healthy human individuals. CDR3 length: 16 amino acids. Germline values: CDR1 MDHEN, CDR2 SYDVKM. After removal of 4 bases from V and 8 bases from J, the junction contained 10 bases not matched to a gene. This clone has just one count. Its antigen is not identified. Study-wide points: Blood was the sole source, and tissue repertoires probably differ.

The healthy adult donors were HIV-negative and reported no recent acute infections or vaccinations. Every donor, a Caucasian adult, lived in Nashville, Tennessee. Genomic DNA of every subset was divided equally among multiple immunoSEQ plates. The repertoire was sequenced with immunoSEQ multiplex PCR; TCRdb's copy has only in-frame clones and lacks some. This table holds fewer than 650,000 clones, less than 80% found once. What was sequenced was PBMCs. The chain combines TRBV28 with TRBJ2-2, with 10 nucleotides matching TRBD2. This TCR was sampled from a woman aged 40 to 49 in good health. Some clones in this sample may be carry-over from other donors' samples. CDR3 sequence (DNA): TGTGCCAGCAGTTCATTGAGCGGGAGGGATAAGGGGGAGCTGTTTTTT. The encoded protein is CASSSLSGRDKGELFF.